This TCR beta chain was captured by sequencing in a study of blood T cell repertoires in COVID-19. For the study at large: Samples came from the United States, Italy and Spain, spanning acute and convalescent COVID-19. PBMCs, B-cell-depleted T cells, or T cells provided the cDNA or gDNA that made up the material.

This clone showed up just once. In the source study's methods: Cell counts per sample came from amplifying reference gene primers. Using immunoSEQ multiplex PCR, the repertoire was profiled, and TCRdb retains in-frame clones only, with some absent. Clone size and V and J calls were adopted from that table, with D and trimming inferred from the DNA. The sample includes 200,000 or so clones, 60% to 85% of them seen just once. This CDR3 spans 17 amino acids. In germline, CDR1 is MDHEN, CDR2 SYDVKM. The V gene end was trimmed by 6 bases and the J gene end by 0 bases; junction bases not matched to a gene: 12.

Sample: peripheral blood. This sequence was found in a woman between 70 and 85 years old with acute or convalescent COVID-19. The chain combines TRBV28 with TRBJ1-1; 8 positions agree with TRBD1. The CDR3 reads CASSRGQGGEMNTEAFF. CDR3 bases: TGTGCCAGCAGCCGAGGACAGGGTGGAGAGATGAACACTGAAGCTTTCTTT.